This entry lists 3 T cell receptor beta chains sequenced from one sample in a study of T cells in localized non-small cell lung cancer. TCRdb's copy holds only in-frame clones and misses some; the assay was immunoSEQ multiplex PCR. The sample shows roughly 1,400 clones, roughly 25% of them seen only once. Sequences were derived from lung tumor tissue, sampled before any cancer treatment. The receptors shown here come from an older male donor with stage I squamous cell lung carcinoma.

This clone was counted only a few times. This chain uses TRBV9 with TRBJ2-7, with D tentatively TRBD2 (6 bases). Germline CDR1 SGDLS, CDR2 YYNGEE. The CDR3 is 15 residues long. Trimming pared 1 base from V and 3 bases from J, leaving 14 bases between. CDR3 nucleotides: TGTGCCAGCAGCGTATCAGGAGCGGGCCTCTACGAGCAGTACTTC. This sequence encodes CASSVSGAGLYEQYF.

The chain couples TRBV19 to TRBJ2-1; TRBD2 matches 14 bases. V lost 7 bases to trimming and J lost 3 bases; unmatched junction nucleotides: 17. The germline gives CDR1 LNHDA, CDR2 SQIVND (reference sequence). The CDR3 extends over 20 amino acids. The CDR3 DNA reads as TGTGCCAGTACCGGGACTAGCGGGAGAAGCACCGTGATAAACTACAATGAGCAGTTCTTC. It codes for CASTGTSGRSTVINYNEQFF.

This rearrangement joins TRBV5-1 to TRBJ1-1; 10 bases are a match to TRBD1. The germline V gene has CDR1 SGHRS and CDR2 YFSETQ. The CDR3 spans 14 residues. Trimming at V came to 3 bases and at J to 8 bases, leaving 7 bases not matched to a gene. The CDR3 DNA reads TGCGCCAGCAGCTGGACGGGACAGGGGCCGGAAGCTTTCTTT. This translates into CASSWTGQGPEAFF.